This TCR beta chain was identified in a study of identical twins. Points from the study as a whole: Models predicted too little out-of-frame TCR alpha sharing in monozygotic twins.

The ends lost 5 bases at V and 6 bases at J; junction bases unmatched: 8. The CDR3 is made up of 16 amino acids. Germline values: CDR1 KGHSH, CDR2 LQKENI. As for this clonotype: The antigen remains undetermined.

TCRdb fed the 5' RACE reads into MiXCR, producing one record per CDR3 protein. The table shows about 220,000 distinct CDR3 sequences, with 9.4% occurring only once. The receptor was isolated from a woman aged 18-30 years in good health. Sequencing was carried out using memory (CD45RO+) T cells sorted from blood. This chain joins TRBV18 and TRBJ1-6, with 9 nucleotides matching TRBD1. In nucleotides, the CDR3 is TGTGCCAGCTCATCCCTACAGGGGGCAGGTAATTCACCCCTCCACTTT. Translating gives CASSSLQGAGNSPLHF.